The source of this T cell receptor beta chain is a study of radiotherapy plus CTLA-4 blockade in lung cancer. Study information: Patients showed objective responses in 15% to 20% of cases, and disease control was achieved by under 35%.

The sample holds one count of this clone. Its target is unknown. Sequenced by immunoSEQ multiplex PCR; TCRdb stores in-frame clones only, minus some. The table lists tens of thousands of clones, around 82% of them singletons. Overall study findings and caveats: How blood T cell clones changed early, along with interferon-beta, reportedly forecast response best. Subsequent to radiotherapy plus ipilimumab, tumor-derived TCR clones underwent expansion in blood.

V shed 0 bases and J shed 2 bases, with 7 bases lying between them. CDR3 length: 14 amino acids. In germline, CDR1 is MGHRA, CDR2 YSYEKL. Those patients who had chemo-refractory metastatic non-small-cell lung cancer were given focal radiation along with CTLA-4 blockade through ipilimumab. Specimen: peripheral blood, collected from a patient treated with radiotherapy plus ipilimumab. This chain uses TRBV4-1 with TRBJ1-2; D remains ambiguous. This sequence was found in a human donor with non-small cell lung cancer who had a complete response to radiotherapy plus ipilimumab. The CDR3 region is CASSQDAANYGYTF. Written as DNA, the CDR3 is TGCGCCAGCAGCCAAGATGCAGCCAACTATGGCTACACCTTC.